This entry concerns a single T cell receptor beta chain. The antigen is unknown. This could be a read error, since a much larger clone is one nucleotide away. This sample was included in a study of T-cell reconstitution after alpha-beta-depleted transplantation in children. Findings and caveats of the study: Reportedly, roughly two months post-transplant, alpha-beta T cells arose from several hundred expanded graft clones. By one year post-transplant, T-cell counts and diversity largely arose from T cells that were newly produced.

The CDR3 contains 17 residues. CDR1 and CDR2 from the germline V gene are DFQATT and SNEGSKA (reference sequence). Unique molecular identifiers were used in preparing the TCRbeta library. TCRdb re-analysed the PCR reads in MiXCR, keeping a single row per CDR3 protein. The data hold 65,000 to 70,000 distinct CDR3 sequences, with roughly 5.2% observed a single time. This rearrangement joins TRBV20-1 to TRBJ1-5; no reliable D call. The TCR was taken from a boy younger than two who had a stem cell transplant for acute myeloid leukemia, so the T cells may come from the graft donor. The sample was PBMCs, mostly from graft donor cells, taken 180 days after TCRalphabeta/CD19-depleted stem cell transplant. DNA of the CDR3: TGCTGTGCCTCAAAAGGGATCGGACTCTATAGCAATCAGCCCCAGCATTTT. Protein: CCASKGIGLYSNQPQHF.